These T cell receptor beta chains were read from a single sample in a study of OX40 agonist ivuxolimab in advanced cancers. This table comes from immunoSEQ multiplex PCR, and its TCRdb copy is limited to in-frame clones, with some not included. The sample has about 79,000 clones; more than 80% are singletons. Here the sequenced sample was CD4+ or CD8+ T cells sorted from blood, taken in a trial of the OX40 agonist ivuxolimab. The receptors were gathered from an adult with an advanced solid tumor such as melanoma, head and neck, liver or kidney cancer. CDR3s include the opening cysteine and the closing phenylalanine or tryptophan. A D gene is named only where the DNA matches it firmly. Expanded clones get a size class; other rows say once, few or many, or leave the size out.

D gene	J gene	CDR3 length	V gene	clone size	CDR3 DNA	CDR3 protein
TRBD1	TRBJ1-5	13	TRBV30	-	TGTGCCTGGAGTGGACAGGGGGACCAGCCCCAGCATTTT	CAWSGQGDQPQHF
TRBD1	TRBJ1-2	13	TRBV5-1	-	TGCGCCAGCAATCAGGGGGGAAACTATGGCTACACCTTC	CASNQGGNYGYTF
-	TRBJ2-1	16	TRBV5-1	-	TGCGCCAGCAGCTGGGTGGGGACTCGGGGACACAATGAGCAGTTCTTC	CASSWVGTRGHNEQFF
TRBD1	TRBJ2-6	17	TRBV30	few	TGTGCCTGGATCCGGGACAGGGGGCGTAAAGGGGCCAACGTCCTGACTTTC	CAWIRDRGRKGANVLTF
-	TRBJ1-2	14	TRBV11-1	once	TGTGCCAGCAGCTCCCATACGGACAGCTATGGCTACACCTTC	CASSSHTDSYGYTF
-	TRBJ1-6	16	TRBV6-1	-	TGTGCCAGCAGTGAAGCTGACAGCGTCTTCAATTCACCCCTCCACTTT	CASSEADSVFNSPLHF
-	TRBJ2-3	15	TRBV11-2	few	TGTGCCAGTAGGTCGCAGCACTCTAGCACAGATACGCAGTATTTT	CASRSQHSSTDTQYF
-	TRBJ1-5	13	TRBV19	few	TGTGCCAGTAGTATTGAGGTCTATCAGCCCCAGCATTTT	CASSIEVYQPQHF
-	TRBJ2-2	13	TRBV28	-	TGTGCCAGCAGAGTACACGGGACCGGGGAGCTGTTTTTT	CASRVHGTGELFF
-	TRBJ2-5	14	TRBV4-3	-	TGCGCCAGCAGCCAAGGGACAGACCGGGAGACCCAGTACTTC	CASSQGTDRETQYF
-	TRBJ2-7	14	TRBV11-1	once	TGTGCCAGCAGCCCCTCAAGGACATCCTACGAGCAGTACTTC	CASSPSRTSYEQYF
-	TRBJ1-2	15	TRBV4-3	-	TGCGCCAGCAGCCAAGATGGGGACCGGCTCTATGGCTACACCTTC	CASSQDGDRLYGYTF
-	TRBJ2-7	12	TRBV28	few	TGTGCCAGTGGCATCTTTGCCTACGAGCAGTACTTC	CASGIFAYEQYF
-	TRBJ2-3	13	TRBV14	-	TGTGCCAGCAGCCAAGTTCCAGCTAGTTTCCAGTATTTT	CASSQVPASFQYF
TRBD2	TRBJ2-1	16	TRBV28	-	TGTGCCAGCAGTTTGGCGACTAGCGGGAGATACAATGAGCAGTTCTTC	CASSLATSGRYNEQFF
TRBD1	TRBJ1-1	15	TRBV5-1	-	TGCGCCAGCAGCCAAGGACAGGTTTTGAGCACTGAAGCTTTCTTT	CASSQGQVLSTEAFF
-	TRBJ1-4	13	TRBV30	-	TGTGCCTGGAGTTGGATCCGTAATGAAAAACTGTTTTTT	CAWSWIRNEKLFF
-	TRBJ1-1	15	TRBV6-6	-	TGTGCCAGCAGTTACGATGGCAGGATGAACACTGAAGCTTTCTTT	CASSYDGRMNTEAFF
TRBD2	TRBJ2-5	15	TRBV2	-	TGTGCCAGCAGTGAAAGACTAGCGAACCGGGAGACCCAGTACTTC	CASSERLANRETQYF
-	TRBJ1-1	15	TRBV5-8	-	TGTGCCAGCAGCCCACAGGGTGGGTTCGGCACTGAAGCTTTCTTT	CASSPQGGFGTEAFF
-	TRBJ2-4	17	TRBV7-2	-	TGTGCCAGCAGCTTTGTTCTCTCCCCGGTAGCCAAAAACATTCAGTACTTC	CASSFVLSPVAKNIQYF
-	TRBJ2-2	16	TRBV21-1	-	TGTGCCAGCAGCAACCGGGACAGTTCGAACACCGGGGAGCTGTTTTTT	CASSNRDSSNTGELFF
-	TRBJ2-5	16	TRBV5-1	once	TGCGCCAGCAGTAGGGGGTACATCCAGGGCCAAGAGACCCAGTACTTC	CASSRGYIQGQETQYF
-	TRBJ2-1	14	TRBV5-4	-	TGTGCCAGCAGCTTTGCCGGGAGAGACAATGAGCAGTTCTTC	CASSFAGRDNEQFF
-	TRBJ1-4	16	TRBV6-1	-	TGTGCCAGCAGTGAAGGGGGGGTTTTGGCTAATGAAAAACTGTTTTTT	CASSEGGVLANEKLFF
TRBD2	TRBJ2-5	14	TRBV5-1	-	TGCGCCAGCAGCTCGCAACTAGCGGGAGAGACCCAGTACTTC	CASSSQLAGETQYF
TRBD1	TRBJ2-7	15	TRBV6-5	few	TGTGCCAGCAGTCGCTCGGGACAGGGTGCCTACGAGCAGTACTTC	CASSRSGQGAYEQYF
-	TRBJ1-5	16	TRBV12-5	-	TGTGCTAGTGGTCCACCGGGACACCAAAGCAATCAGCCCCAGCATTTT	CASGPPGHQSNQPQHF
-	TRBJ2-7	11	TRBV28	-	TGTGCCAGCAGCCTCAGGGGTGAGCAGTACTTC	CASSLRGEQYF
TRBD2	TRBJ2-2	17	TRBV19	-	TGTGCCAGTAGTATGGAAGCGGGGGGACCGAACACCGGGGAGCTGTTTTTT	CASSMEAGGPNTGELFF
-	TRBJ1-1	16	TRBV10-3	-	TGTGCCATCAGTGAGTCTGGGAAGGCGGAGAACACTGAAGCTTTCTTT	CAISESGKAENTEAFF
TRBD1	TRBJ2-2	15	TRBV7-3	once	TGTGCCAGCAGCATAACAGGGGGCCGCACCGGGGAGCTGTTTTTT	CASSITGGRTGELFF
-	TRBJ2-7	13	TRBV18	few	TGTGCCAGCTCACCACCGCAGGGGCGCGAGCAGTACTTC	CASSPPQGREQYF